This TCR beta chain stems from a study of cytomegalovirus exposure and HLA in healthy donors. Study-level background: Approximately 180 million T cells yielded 90 million to 130 million unique TCR beta sequences, as an earlier analysis found. Notes on the study in general: As was reported, the HLA-A and HLA-B alleles of most subjects were accurately predicted from TCR beta sequences. Sequencing depth across donors, presence/absence analyses assumed, was roughly uniform.

A multiplex PCR was run with 60 Vbeta primers and 13 Jbeta primers. Here immunoSEQ multiplex PCR was the method, and the copy in TCRdb shows in-frame clones only, minus some. The table lists some 170,000 clones, more than 80% of them singletons, with 4% to 5% in the top ten. Details on this clone: The antigen is not known.

Healthy bone marrow donors made up the donor group. The CDR3 length is 15 residues. Germline values: CDR1 SGHNT, CDR2 YENEEA. V shed 4 bases and J shed 4 bases, with 14 bases lying between them. This TCR derives from a woman under 30 in good health and CMV-seropositive. The sequenced sample consisted of PBMCs. The V call is TRBV11-3, the J call TRBJ2-1, with a weak D call TRBD1 (7 bases). The CDR3 coding sequence is TGTGCCAGCAGCTCAGGGGGGCCGGGATACAATGAGCAGTTCTTC. Its translation is CASSSGGPGYNEQFF.